In this sample, the clone carrying this T cell receptor beta chain turned up a few times. Its specificity is not known. The CDR3 spans 17 residues. V lost 8 bases and J 1 base, leaving 23 bases between the germline ends. This sample was included in a study of T cell repertoires in cytomegalovirus infection. Study-level information: Public TCR beta signatures were indicative of both CMV infection and a matching HLA type. General study findings and limits: The ex vivo response was dominated by HLA-C-restricted CMV-specific TCR beta clonotypes.

TCRdb re-analysed the reads in MiXCR, keeping a single row per CDR3 protein. The sample includes approximately 700,000 distinct CDR3 sequences, 35% to 45% of them seen just once. The gene calls are TRBV12-3 or TRBV12-4 and TRBJ1-2, with no clear D. The source of this sequence is a human donor in good health (CMV status not recorded). Some clones in this sample may be carry-over from other donors' samples. Material for sequencing was PBMCs. The CDR3 DNA sequence: TGTGCCAGCGGGATAGGGAAGAGGCTGCTGTATAACTATGGCTACACCTTC. It encodes CASGIGKRLLYNYGYTF.